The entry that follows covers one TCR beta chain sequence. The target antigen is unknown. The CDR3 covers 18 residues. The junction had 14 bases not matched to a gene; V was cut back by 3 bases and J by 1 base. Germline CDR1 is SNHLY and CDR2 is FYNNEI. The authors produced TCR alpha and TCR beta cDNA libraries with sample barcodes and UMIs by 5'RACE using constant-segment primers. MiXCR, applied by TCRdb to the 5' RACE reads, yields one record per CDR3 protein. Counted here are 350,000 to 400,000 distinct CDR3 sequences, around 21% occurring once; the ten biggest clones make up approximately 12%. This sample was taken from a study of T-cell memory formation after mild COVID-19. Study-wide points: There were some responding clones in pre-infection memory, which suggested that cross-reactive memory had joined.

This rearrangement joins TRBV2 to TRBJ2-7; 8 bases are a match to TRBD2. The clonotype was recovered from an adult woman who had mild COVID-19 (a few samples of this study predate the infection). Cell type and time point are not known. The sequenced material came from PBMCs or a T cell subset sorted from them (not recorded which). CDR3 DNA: TGTGCCAGCAGTGACCCCTCCTCGGGGGGGGGCGGGTCCTACGAGCAGTACTTC. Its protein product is CASSDPSSGGGGSYEQYF.